The rows below give T cell receptor beta chains drawn from one sample of a study of T cells in Graves' hyperthyroidism and ophthalmopathy. TCRdb passed the multiplex PCR reads through MiXCR, listing each CDR3 protein once. The table has around 660,000 distinct CDR3 sequences, about 45% seen once. The sample taken for sequencing was peripheral blood or thyroid tissue (not recorded which). The source of these receptors is an adult man with Graves' disease, either hyperthyroidism or ophthalmopathy (not recorded which). CDR3s include the opening cysteine and the closing phenylalanine or tryptophan. The size of a clone is reported for some rows only, either as once, few or many, or as a class for expanded clones.

v_call	clone_size	cdr3_aa
TRBV10-3	.	CAIRAMRDRGYTF
TRBV29-1	many	CSVAPGQGFQFF
TRBV7-8	many	CASSLDGTTNEKLFF
TRBV25-1	.	CASRRQGRTEAFF
TRBV7-2	.	CASSSQSGGYTEAFF
TRBV19	few	CASSLGRGGSPLHF
TRBV5-1	.	CASSLWDTEAFF
TRBV5-1	.	CASSYTPGEDEKLFF
TRBV2	many	CAGLAVLGETQYF
TRBV2	.	CASSGLGGNETQYF
TRBV7-8	few	CASSLAISGTGGNQPQHF
TRBV2	many	CASSRDREKLFF
TRBV29-1	.	CSAGQQNTEAFF
TRBV9	.	CASRPGALDWEQYF
TRBV7-2	few	CASSMGTFSNQPQHF
TRBV29-1	.	CSVDRGGTGELFF